This TCR beta chain came from a study of radiotherapy plus CTLA-4 blockade in lung cancer. Background on the study: Objective responses were documented in 15% to 20% of patients, with disease control in around 31%.

This CDR3 has 15 amino acids. Germline values: CDR1 SGHNT, CDR2 YYREEE (reference sequence). Measured with immunoSEQ multiplex PCR; TCRdb has only the in-frame clones, and not every one. The sample consists of 70,000 to 85,000 clones, roughly 74% of them appearing once. Points on this clone: Compared with germline, one end of the junction differs, possibly owing to a read error.

This sequence originates from a human donor with non-small cell lung cancer whose response to radiotherapy plus ipilimumab could not be evaluated. The V and J genes are TRBV5-4 and TRBJ2-2, with D possibly TRBD1 on 5 matching bases. This sample comprised peripheral blood, obtained from a patient treated with radiotherapy plus ipilimumab. The CDR3 DNA follows: TGCGCCAGCAGCCAAGATAGTTCAGGGACCGGGGAGCTGTTTTTT. Residues: CASSQDSSGTGELFF.